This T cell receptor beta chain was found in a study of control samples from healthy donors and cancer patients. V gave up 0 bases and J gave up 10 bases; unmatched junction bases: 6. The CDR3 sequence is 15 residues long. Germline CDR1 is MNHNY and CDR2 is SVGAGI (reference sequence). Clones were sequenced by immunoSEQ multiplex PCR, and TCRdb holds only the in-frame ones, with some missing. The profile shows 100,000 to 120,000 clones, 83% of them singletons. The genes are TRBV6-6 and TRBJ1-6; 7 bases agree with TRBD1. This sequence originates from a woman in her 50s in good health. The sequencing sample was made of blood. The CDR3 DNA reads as TGTGCCAGCAGTTACTCGAGACAGGGTAACTCACCCCTCCACTTT. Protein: CASSYSRQGNSPLHF.